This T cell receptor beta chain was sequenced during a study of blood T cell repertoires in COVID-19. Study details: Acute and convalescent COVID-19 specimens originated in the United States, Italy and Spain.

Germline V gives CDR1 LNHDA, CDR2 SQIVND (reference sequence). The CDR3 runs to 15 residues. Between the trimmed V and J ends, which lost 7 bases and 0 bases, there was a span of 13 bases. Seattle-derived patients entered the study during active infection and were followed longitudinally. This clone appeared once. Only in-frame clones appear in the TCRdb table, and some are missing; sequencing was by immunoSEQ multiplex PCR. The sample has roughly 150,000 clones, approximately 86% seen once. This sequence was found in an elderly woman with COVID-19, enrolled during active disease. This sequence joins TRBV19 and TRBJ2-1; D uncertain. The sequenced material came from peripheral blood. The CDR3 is CASTRRRSSYNEQFF. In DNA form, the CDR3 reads TGTGCCAGTACCCGGCGGCGGAGCTCCTACAATGAGCAGTTCTTC.